Following are 11 T cell receptor beta chains from one sample sequenced in a study of blood T cell repertoires in COVID-19. Profiled with immunoSEQ multiplex PCR; TCRdb holds only in-frame clones, not every one. The sample includes under 300,000 clones, around 90% of them seen just once. The sequenced sample was PBMCs or T cells enriched from blood (not recorded which). The receptors come from a woman aged 50 to 60 who had recovered from COVID-19.

J is TRBJ1-1 and V is TRBV3-1 (or the pseudogene TRBV3-2), with D possibly matching TRBD1 (5 bases). The CDR3 is 14 residues long. Deletions cut 4 bases from V and 7 bases from J, with 16 bases between. The germline CDR1 and CDR2 sequences are LGHDT and YNNKEL (reference sequence). CDR3 coding DNA: TGTGCCAGCAGCCTCAGTGGCAGGGTCGATGAAGCTTTCTTT. It codes for CASSLSGRVDEAFF.

The gene calls are TRBV27 and TRBJ2-2; the D gene is possibly TRBD2 (6 bases). V lost 3 bases and J 5 bases, leaving 13 bases between the germline ends. Germline V gene data show CDR1 as MNHEY and CDR2 as SMNVEV (reference sequence). The CDR3 loop spans 15 amino acids. CDR3 in amino acids: CASSFQRGGTGELFF. CDR3 sequence (DNA): TGTGCCAGCAGTTTTCAGAGGGGAGGAACCGGGGAGCTGTTTTTT.

This clone was picked up a small number of times. The chain couples TRBV6-4 to TRBJ2-2, with 7 bases identical to TRBD2. The CDR3 has 16 residues. The V gene's germline CDR1 is MRHNA and CDR2 SNTAGT. The V and J ends lost 0 bases and 0 bases, in that order; junction bases with no gene match: 1. As DNA, the CDR3 is TGTGCCAGCAGTGACTCGGGACTATCGAACACCGGGGAGCTGTTTTTT. This encodes CASSDSGLSNTGELFF.

The V call is TRBV25-1, the J call TRBJ2-1; the match to TRBD2 covers 13 bases. CDR3 length: 16 amino acids. The germline V gene encodes CDR1 MGHDK and CDR2 SYGVNS. J gave up 7 bases and V 1 base, and 4 bases lay outside the gene matches. The CDR3 DNA sequence: TGTGCCAGCAGTGAATTAGGGACTAGCGGGATTAATGAGCAGTTCTTC. Residues: CASSELGTSGINEQFF.

This clone was counted once. This chain joins TRBV6-6 and TRBJ1-5; D may be TRBD1 (5 bases). V lost 2 bases, J lost 4 bases, and 12 bases lay in between. The germline CDR1 and CDR2 sequences are MNHNY and SVGAGI (reference sequence). The CDR3 has 15 amino acids. The CDR3: CASSYLRQTNQPQHF. The CDR3 bases are TGTGCCAGCAGTTACCTAAGACAGACAAATCAGCCCCAGCATTTT.

This clone showed up just once. This chain uses TRBV7-6 with TRBJ2-7; 7 bases align to TRBD1. This CDR3 spans 14 amino acids. Trimming removed 5 bases from V and 3 bases from J; junction bases left unmatched: 7. In germline, CDR1 is SGHVS, CDR2 FNYEAQ. The CDR3 DNA sequence: TGTGCCAGCAGCCTCCGACAGGGAGACTACGAGCAGTACTTC. This codes for CASSLRQGDYEQYF.

This chain uses TRBV5-4 with TRBJ2-1; TRBD2 aligns across 7 bases. V was pared by 0 bases and J by 5 bases, with 8 bases of the junction left unmatched. The CDR3 loop spans 16 amino acids. Germline V lookup: CDR1 SGHNT, CDR2 YYREEE (reference sequence). The CDR3 loop is CASSLATGRTHNEQFF. The CDR3, as DNA: TGTGCCAGCAGCTTGGCGACCGGGAGGACTCACAATGAGCAGTTCTTC.

This chain links TRBV4-3 with TRBJ2-3; 12 bases fit TRBD2. V shed 8 bases and J 5 bases; nucleotides not matched to a gene: 8. Germline CDR1 LGHNA, CDR2 YSLEER. The CDR3 is 15 residues long. The chain's CDR3 is CASAGTSGGIDTQYF. CDR3 nucleotides: TGCGCCAGCGCAGGCACTAGCGGGGGGATAGATACGCAGTATTTT.

V and J are TRBV21-1 and TRBJ2-7; no DNA check was done on the table's D call, TRBD1. TRBV21-1 is labeled a pseudogene. This CDR3 comprises 15 residues. The CDR3 loop reads CASSIPGHRTYEQYF. CDR3 DNA sequence: TGTGCCAGCAGCATTCCGGGACATAGGACCTACGAGCAGTACTTC.

The V and J genes are TRBV5-1 and TRBJ1-1; D ambiguous. CDR1 is SGHRS and CDR2 is YFSETQ in the germline V gene. V lost 5 bases and J lost 1, with 12 bases in between. The CDR3 totals 14 residues. The CDR3 DNA follows: TGCGCCAGCAGTCCGTCGCCAGGGAACACTGAAGCTTTCTTT. It codes for CASSPSPGNTEAFF.

The chain recombines TRBV5-1 with TRBJ2-6; D is possibly TRBD2 (5 bases). Per the germline V gene, CDR1 is SGHRS and CDR2 is YFSETQ. CDR3 length: 14 residues. Trimming shortened V by 4 bases and J by 3 bases, and 8 bases separated the two germline ends. The CDR3 nucleotides are TGCGCCAGCAGCAACGGAGGTGGGGCCAACGTCCTGACTTTC. Translating it yields CASSNGGGANVLTF.